This TCR beta chain was captured in a study of blood T cell repertoires in COVID-19. Generated by immunoSEQ multiplex PCR, the TCRdb table keeps only in-frame clones and is missing some. This sample has some 170,000 clones, with about 81% found just once. The receptor was derived from a human donor in a cohort sampled during active COVID-19. The sample consisted of peripheral blood.

CDR3 sequence (DNA): TGCGCCAGCAGCCACGGGGACTCCTACAATGAGCAGTTCTTC. Protein product: CASSHGDSYNEQFF. The chain carries TRBV4-3 and TRBJ2-1, with D possibly matching TRBD2 (5 bases). The V end was cut by 3 bases, the J end by 0 bases, with 6 bases between. This CDR3 spans 14 amino acids. Germline V lookup: CDR1 LGHNA, CDR2 YSLEER.